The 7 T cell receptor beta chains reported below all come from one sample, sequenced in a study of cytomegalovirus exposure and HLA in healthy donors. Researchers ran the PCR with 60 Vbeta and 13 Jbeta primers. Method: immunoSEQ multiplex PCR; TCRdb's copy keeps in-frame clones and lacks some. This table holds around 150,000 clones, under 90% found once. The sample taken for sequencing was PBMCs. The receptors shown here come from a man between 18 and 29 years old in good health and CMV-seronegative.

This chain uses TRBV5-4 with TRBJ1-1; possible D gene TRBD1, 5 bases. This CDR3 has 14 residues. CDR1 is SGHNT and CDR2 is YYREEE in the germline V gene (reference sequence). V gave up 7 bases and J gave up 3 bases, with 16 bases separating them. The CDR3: CASPGGRVDTEAFF. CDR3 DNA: TGTGCCAGCCCCGGGGGGAGGGTGGACACTGAAGCTTTCTTT.

CDR3 protein: CASSPPTGLVNYEQYF. The CDR3 DNA is TGTGCCAGCTCACCCCCAACGGGACTCGTCAACTACGAGCAGTACTTC. This chain links TRBV18 with TRBJ2-7, with a tentative D call TRBD2 (6 bases). The germline V and J ends were trimmed by 3 bases and 3 bases, with 18 bases remaining between them. This CDR3 spans 16 amino acids. Germline CDR1 reads KGHSH; CDR2 reads LQKENI.

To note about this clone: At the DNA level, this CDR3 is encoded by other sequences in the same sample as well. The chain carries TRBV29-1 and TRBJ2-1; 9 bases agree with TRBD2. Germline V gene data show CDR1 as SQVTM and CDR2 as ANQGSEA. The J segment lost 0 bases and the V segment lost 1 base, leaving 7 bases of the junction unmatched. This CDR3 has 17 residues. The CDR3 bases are TGCAGCGTTGAAGGAGCGGGGGGCCGGCCCTCCTACAATGAGCAGTTCTTC. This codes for CSVEGAGGRPSYNEQFF.

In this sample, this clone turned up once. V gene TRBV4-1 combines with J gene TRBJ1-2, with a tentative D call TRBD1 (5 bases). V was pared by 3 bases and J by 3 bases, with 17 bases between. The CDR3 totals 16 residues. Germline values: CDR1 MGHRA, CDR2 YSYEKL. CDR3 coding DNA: TGCGCCAGCAGCCACCCCCCCCAGGGCCGGGACTATGGCTACACCTTC. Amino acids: CASSHPPQGRDYGYTF.

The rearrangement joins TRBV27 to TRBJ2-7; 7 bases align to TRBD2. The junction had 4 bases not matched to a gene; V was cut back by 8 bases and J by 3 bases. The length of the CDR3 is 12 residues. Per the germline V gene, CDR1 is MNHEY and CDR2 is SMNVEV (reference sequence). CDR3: CASGGGSYEQYF. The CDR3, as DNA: TGTGCCAGCGGGGGGGGGAGCTACGAGCAGTACTTC.

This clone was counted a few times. The CDR3 DNA reads TGCAGCGGATCTCACGGGTTGTCCTACAATGAGCAGTTCTTC. This encodes CSGSHGLSYNEQFF. The chain recombines TRBV29-1 with TRBJ2-1; no definite D call. V lost 7 bases, J lost 1 base, and 14 bases lay in between. CDR3 length: 14 amino acids. Germline CDR1 is SQVTM and CDR2 is ANQGSEA.

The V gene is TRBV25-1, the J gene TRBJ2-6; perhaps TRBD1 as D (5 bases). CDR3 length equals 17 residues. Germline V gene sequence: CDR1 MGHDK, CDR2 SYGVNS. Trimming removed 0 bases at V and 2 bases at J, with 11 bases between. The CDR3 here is CASSEYFAGTGANVLTF. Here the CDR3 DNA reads TGTGCCAGCAGTGAATATTTTGCAGGGACTGGGGCCAACGTCCTGACTTTC. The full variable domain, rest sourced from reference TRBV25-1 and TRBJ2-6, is EADIYQTPRYLVIGTGKKITLECSQTMGHDKMYWYQQDPGMELHLIHYSYGVNSTEKGDLSSESTVSRIRTEHFPLTLESARPSHTSQYLCASSEYFAGTGANVLTFGAGSRLTVL.